This TCR beta chain was sequenced during a study of shared clonotypes between healthy human individuals (dated by TCRdb to the early 2020s). Study-wide context: The cohort comprised two women and a few men aged 18 to 49 years. Per donor, leukapheresis produced somewhere between about 0.8 and 9 billion PBMCs. For each donor, CD4 naive and CD4 memory were each given three plates, CD8 naive was given two plates, and CD8 memory was given one plate. Different laboratories and diverse techniques were used to prepare libraries and sequence TCR repertoires, to increase sequencing depth and limit assay-specific biases. Blood TCR repertoires of a handful of healthy adults were deeply sequenced to estimate repertoire size and the extent of clonotype sharing between individuals. The investigation overall reported the following: Compared with non-shared clonotypes, clonotypes shared by all four sorted-subset donors had higher generation probabilities. Larger estimated clonotype richness was generally found for naive subsets than for memory subsets. Because the study included a small number of donors, the genetic and exposure-history diversity represented was limited. Across a handful of donors, approximately 5% of naive CD4, roughly 3.8% of naive CD8, roughly 2.2% of memory CD4, and 0.4% of memory CD8 clonotypes were shared. Rarefaction of sorted-subset datasets indicated incomplete sequencing despite the large sequencing depth. Only blood was sampled, and tissue TCR repertoires likely differ from those in blood. Pairwise subsampling led to the expectation that sequencing depth would affect the degree of clonotype sharing among donors.

TCR CDR3 regions were amplified from genomic DNA by multiplex PCR using the deep immunoSEQ assay. For each cell subset, the extracted genomic DNA was distributed evenly across all wells of several immunoSEQ 96-well plates, and each plate served as one replicate. For sorted subsets, approximately 210 ng genomic DNA, equal to tens of thousands of T cell genomes, was loaded into each replicate PCR. The purified libraries were quantified using a Qubit 3.0 fluorometer, sized with a Bioanalyzer 2100, and then quantified again using the KAPA Library Quantification kit. Every immunoSEQ 96-well plate was sequenced on a dedicated single-read 150-cycle Illumina NextSeq 550 flow cell. In the authors' own workflow: The immunoSEQ output contained only junctional sequences without quality scores, so filtering could not match that applied to full-length reads. To assign V/J genes and CDR3, sequences were annotated using PyIR, a Python wrapper for IgBLAST v1.9, with IMGT germline references. Any read was removed if the V/J assignment was weak (E-value above 1e-6), the CDR3 was missing, or the read contained stop codons, out-of-frame junctions, or ambiguous translated residues. A V3J clonotype was defined by an identical inferred V gene, J gene, and CDR3 amino acid sequence. Percentage overlap between repertoires was calculated by dividing the number of shared unique clonotypes by the size of the smaller repertoire. RTK rarefaction, the Chao1 estimator, and Recon v2.1 estimates of unobserved clonotypes were used to assess repertoire richness. OLGA was used to compute generation probabilities for all TCRbeta clonotypes that the gDNA method yielded from a handful of donors. In its TCRdb copy, this immuneACCESS table keeps in-frame sequences only and misses some clones. Where compared with another copy, unresolved V genes explain less than half of these, and the others have no known cause. The DNA was the basis for D and trimming; V, J and clone size are from that table. The sample yields some 2.1 million clones; approximately 94% were counted once. Approximately 1.2% of the sample belongs to the ten largest clones.

The germline V gene (reference sequence) specifies PRHDT as CDR1 and FYEKMQ as CDR2. The CDR3 starts with the cysteine, ends with the phenylalanine, and has 12 residues. Left in the record is the CDR3 DNA by itself, 36 bases read in frame from the first base. The germline ends are 5 bases apart after V is trimmed by 4 bases and J by 1 base. Of note for this clone: It lacks a known antigen. No base quality information exists; no much larger clone differs at one position.

CD8 naive samples consisted of CD45RO-negative cells that were positively selected for CCR7, yielding a CD45RA+CCR7+ population without TemRA cells. Healthy HIV-negative adults with no recently reported acute infections or vaccinations were included as donors. Only Caucasian adults living in Nashville, Tennessee, USA were represented among the donors. Blood was collected by leukapheresis, and PBMCs were isolated by Ficoll-Histopaque density gradient centrifugation and then cryopreserved in liquid nitrogen vapor phase. Analytical flow cytometry was used to check the purity and quantity of every magnetically sorted T cell population. Genomic DNA was isolated from each sorted fraction and quantified by UV absorbance on a Nanodrop 2000c.

The sequence came from a man in his late teens or twenties in good health. This receptor chain uses TRBV13 and TRBJ2-7, with the D gene call left open. The source material was naive CD8+ T cells sorted from blood. The meaning of the sample's cell subset or site label: CD45RA+CCR7+. The CDR3 reads CASSSNSYEQYF. The sequenced DNA: TGTGCCAGCAGCTCCAATTCCTACGAGCAGTACTTC.